This T cell receptor beta chain stems from a study of Ad26.COV2.S vaccination and SARS-CoV-2 variants. Treatment reported: 19 received Ad26.COV2.S at low or high dose, single or two shots; about 5 received placebo; per-sample allocation not given. Following the first vaccine or placebo injection, samples were taken on day 63. Sequenced by immunoSEQ multiplex PCR; TCRdb stores in-frame clones only, minus some. Of 400,000 to 450,000 clones listed, less than 95% are singletons. The table lists this clone with a few counts. Germline lookup yields CDR1 MNHEY and CDR2 SMNVEV (reference sequence). The trim removed 5 bases at V and 4 bases at J, leaving 5 bases unmatched. This CDR3 is built from 15 residues.

The sample here was peripheral blood, taken in a trial of Ad26.COV2.S vaccine versus placebo. This receptor was obtained from a person aged 18-65 years who received the Ad26.COV2.S COVID-19 vaccine or a placebo. This sequence joins TRBV27 and TRBJ1-5, with 10 bases identical to TRBD1. CDR3 sequence: CASSPRGQGNQPQHF. CDR3 sequence (DNA): TGTGCCAGCAGTCCCCGGGGACAGGGGAATCAGCCCCAGCATTTT.